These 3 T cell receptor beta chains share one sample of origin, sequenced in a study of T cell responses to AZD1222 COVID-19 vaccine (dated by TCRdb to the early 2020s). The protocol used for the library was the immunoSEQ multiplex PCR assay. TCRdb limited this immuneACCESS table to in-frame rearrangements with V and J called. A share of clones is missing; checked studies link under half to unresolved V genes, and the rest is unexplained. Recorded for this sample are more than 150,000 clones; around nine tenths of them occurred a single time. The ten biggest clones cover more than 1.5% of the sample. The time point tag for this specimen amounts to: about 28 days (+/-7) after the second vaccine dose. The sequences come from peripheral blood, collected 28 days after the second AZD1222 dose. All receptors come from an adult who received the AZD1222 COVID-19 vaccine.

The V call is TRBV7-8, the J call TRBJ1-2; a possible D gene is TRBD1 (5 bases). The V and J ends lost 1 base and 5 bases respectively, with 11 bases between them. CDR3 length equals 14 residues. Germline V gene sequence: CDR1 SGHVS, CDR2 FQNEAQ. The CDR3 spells CASSLDLGGYGYTF. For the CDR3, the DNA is TGTGCCAGCAGCTTAGATTTGGGGGGGTATGGCTACACCTTC.

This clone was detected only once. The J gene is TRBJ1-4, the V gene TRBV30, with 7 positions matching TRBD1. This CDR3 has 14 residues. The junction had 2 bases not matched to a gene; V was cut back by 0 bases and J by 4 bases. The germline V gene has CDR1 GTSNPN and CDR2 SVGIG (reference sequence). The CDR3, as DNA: TGTGCCTGGAGTGTAAACAGGGGTAATGAAAAACTGTTTTTT. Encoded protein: CAWSVNRGNEKLFF. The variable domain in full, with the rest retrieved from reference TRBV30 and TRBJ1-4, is SQTIHQWPATLVQPVGSPLSLECTVEGTSNPNLYWYRQAAGRGLQLLFYSVGIGQISSEVPQNLSASRPQDRQFILSSKKLLLSDSGFYLCAWSVNRGNEKLFFGSGTQLSVL.

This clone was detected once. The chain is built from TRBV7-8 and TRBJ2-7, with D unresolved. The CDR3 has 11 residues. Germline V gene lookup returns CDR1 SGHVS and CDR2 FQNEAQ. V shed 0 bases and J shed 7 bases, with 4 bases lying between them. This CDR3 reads CASSLAREQYF. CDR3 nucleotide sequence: TGTGCCAGCAGCTTAGCGCGGGAGCAGTACTTC.